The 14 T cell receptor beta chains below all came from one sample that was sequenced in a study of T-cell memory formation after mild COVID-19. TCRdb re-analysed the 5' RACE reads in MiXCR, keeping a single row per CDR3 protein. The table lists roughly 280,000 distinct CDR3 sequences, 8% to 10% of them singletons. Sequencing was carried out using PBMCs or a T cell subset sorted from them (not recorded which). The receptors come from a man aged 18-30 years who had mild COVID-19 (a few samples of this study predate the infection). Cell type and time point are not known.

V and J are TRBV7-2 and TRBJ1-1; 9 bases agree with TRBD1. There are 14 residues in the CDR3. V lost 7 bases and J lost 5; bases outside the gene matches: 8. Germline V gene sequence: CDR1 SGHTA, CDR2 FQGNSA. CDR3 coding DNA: TGTGCCAGCAACCTACAGGGGGCGCGGACTGAAGCTTTCTTT. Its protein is CASNLQGARTEAFF.

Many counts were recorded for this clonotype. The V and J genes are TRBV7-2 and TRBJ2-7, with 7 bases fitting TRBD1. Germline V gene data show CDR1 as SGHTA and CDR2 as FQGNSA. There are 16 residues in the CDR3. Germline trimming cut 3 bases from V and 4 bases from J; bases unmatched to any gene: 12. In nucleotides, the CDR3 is TGTGCCAGCAGCTTTGGGATCGGGGACAGAACATACGAGCAGTACTTC. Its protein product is CASSFGIGDRTYEQYF.

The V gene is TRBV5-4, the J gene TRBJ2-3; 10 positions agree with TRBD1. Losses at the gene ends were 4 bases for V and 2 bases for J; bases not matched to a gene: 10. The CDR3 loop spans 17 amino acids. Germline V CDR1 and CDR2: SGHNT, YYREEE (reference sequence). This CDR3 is CASSRGGTGALTDTQYF. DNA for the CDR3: TGTGCCAGCAGCCGGGGCGGGACAGGGGCACTCACAGATACGCAGTATTTT.

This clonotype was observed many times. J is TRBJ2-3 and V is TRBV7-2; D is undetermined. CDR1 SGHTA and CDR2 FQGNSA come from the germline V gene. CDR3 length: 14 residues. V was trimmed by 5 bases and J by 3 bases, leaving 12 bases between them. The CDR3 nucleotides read TGTGCCAGCAGCCCCACGACGTCGACAGATACGCAGTATTTT. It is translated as CASSPTTSTDTQYF.

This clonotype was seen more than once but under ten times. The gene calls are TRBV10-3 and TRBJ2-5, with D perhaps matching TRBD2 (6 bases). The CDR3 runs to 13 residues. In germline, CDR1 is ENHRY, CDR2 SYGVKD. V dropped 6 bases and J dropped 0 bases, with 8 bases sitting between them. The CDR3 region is CAIRPSDQETQYF. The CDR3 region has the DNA TGTGCCATCAGACCTAGCGACCAAGAGACCCAGTACTTC.

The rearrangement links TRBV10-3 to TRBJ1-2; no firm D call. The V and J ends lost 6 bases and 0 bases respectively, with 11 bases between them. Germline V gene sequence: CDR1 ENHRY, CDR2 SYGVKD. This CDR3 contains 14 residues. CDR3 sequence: CAISRADTNYGYTF. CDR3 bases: TGTGCCATCAGCAGAGCAGATACTAACTATGGCTACACCTTC.

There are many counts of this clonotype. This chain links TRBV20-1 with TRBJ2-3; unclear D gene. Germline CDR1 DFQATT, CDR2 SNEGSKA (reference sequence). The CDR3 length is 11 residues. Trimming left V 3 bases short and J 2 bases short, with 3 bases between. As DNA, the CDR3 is TGCAGTGCTAGGTACACAGATACGCAGTATTTT. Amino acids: CSARYTDTQYF.

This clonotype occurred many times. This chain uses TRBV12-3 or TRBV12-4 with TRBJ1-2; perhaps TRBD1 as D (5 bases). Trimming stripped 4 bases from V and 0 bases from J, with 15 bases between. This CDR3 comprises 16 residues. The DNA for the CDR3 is TGTGCCAGCAGTTGGGGGTTCGGGTACCCTAACTATGGCTACACCTTC. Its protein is CASSWGFGYPNYGYTF.

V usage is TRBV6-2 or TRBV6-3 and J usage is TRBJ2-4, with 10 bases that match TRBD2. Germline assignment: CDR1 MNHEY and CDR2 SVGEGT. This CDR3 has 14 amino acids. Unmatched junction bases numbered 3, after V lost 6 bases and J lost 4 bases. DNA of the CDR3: TGTGCCAGCAGCCGACTAGCGGGTAAAAACATTCAGTACTTC. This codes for CASSRLAGKNIQYF.

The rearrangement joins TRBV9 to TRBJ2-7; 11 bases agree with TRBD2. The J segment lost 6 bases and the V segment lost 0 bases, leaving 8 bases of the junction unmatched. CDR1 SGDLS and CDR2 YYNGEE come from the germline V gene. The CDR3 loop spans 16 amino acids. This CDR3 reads CASSVDSGGARSEQYF. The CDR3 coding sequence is TGTGCCAGCAGCGTAGATAGCGGGGGGGCTCGTTCCGAGCAGTACTTC.

The DNA for the CDR3 is TGTGCCAGCAGTCCCTCGACCGGGGTGAACATTCAGTACTTC. The encoded protein is CASSPSTGVNIQYF. J is TRBJ2-4 and V is TRBV28, with D possibly being TRBD2 (5 bases). Per the germline V gene, CDR1 is MDHEN and CDR2 is SYDVKM. V shed 5 bases and J shed 7 bases, with 15 bases lying between them. This CDR3 has 14 amino acids.

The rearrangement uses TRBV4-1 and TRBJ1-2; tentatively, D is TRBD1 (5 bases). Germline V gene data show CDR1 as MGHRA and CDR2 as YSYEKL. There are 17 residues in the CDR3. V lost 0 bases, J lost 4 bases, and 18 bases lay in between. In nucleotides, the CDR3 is TGCGCCAGCAGCCAAGATTCGGGCTCCGGTAGGGGCTATGGCTACACCTTC. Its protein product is CASSQDSGSGRGYGYTF.

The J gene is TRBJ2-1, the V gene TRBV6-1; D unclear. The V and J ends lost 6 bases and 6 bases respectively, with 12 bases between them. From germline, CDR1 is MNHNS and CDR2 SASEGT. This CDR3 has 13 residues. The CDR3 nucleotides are TGTGCCAGCAGCCAGAGCATTCCCAATGAGCAGTTCTTC. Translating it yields CASSQSIPNEQFF.

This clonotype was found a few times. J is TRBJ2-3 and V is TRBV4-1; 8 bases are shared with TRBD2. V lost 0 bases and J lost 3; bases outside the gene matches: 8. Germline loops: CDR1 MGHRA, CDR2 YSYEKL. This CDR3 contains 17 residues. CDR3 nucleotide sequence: TGCGCCAGCAGCCAAGATCGGGGAAGCGGGGGTACAGATACGCAGTATTTT. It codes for CASSQDRGSGGTDTQYF.